Below, one T cell receptor beta chain is given with its context. This record comes from a study of cytomegalovirus exposure and HLA in healthy donors. Across the whole study: Approximately 83 million unique TCRs from HLA-typed donors were held in an early data release.

The germline V and J ends were trimmed by 4 bases and 5 bases, with 12 bases remaining between them. Germline CDR1 and CDR2: SGHRS and YFSETQ. The length of the CDR3 is 14 residues. Primers for the PCR totalled 60 Vbeta and 13 Jbeta. Only in-frame clones appear in the TCRdb table, and some are missing; sequencing was by immunoSEQ multiplex PCR. The table includes some 100,000 clones, 85% detected once. The origin of this receptor is a man aged 25-40 years in good health and CMV-seronegative. Sample: PBMCs. The chain links TRBV5-1 to TRBJ1-4, with a possible D match to TRBD1 (5 bases). The chain's CDR3 is CASSTGRGNEKLFF. The CDR3 DNA sequence: TGCGCCAGCAGCACCGGTCGGGGGAATGAAAAACTGTTTTTT.